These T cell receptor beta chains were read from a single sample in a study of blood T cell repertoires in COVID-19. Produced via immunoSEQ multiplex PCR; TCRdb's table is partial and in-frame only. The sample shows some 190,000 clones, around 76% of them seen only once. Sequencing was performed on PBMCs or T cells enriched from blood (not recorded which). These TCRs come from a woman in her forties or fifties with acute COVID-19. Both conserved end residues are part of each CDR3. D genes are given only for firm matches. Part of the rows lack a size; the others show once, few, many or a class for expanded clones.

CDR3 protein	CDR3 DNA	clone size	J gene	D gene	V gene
CASVKPGQGANSPLHF	TGTGCCAGCGTTAAACCGGGACAGGGGGCCAATTCACCCCTCCACTTT	.	TRBJ1-6	TRBD1	TRBV28
CASSVRQAGANVLTF	TGTGCCAGCAGCGTGAGACAGGCGGGGGCCAACGTCCTGACTTTC	.	TRBJ2-6	.	TRBV11-2
CASSLMGHNEQFF	TGTGCCAGCAGCTTGATGGGCCACAATGAGCAGTTCTTC	.	TRBJ2-1	.	TRBV9
CASSPRRVGRAQETQYF	TGTGCCAGCAGCCCCCGGCGGGTTGGACGGGCCCAAGAGACCCAGTACTTC	once	TRBJ2-5	.	TRBV7-6
CASSYKGGQRAFF	TGTGCCAGCAGCTATAAGGGGGGACAGCGAGCTTTCTTT	.	TRBJ1-1	TRBD1	TRBV7-2
CASRRTGEKLFF	TGTGCCAGCAGGCGCACAGGGGAGAAACTGTTTTTT	.	TRBJ1-4	TRBD1	TRBV28
CASSEAGAVNQPQHF	TGTGCCAGCAGTGAAGCTGGGGCAGTGAATCAGCCCCAGCATTTT	few	TRBJ1-5	.	TRBV2
CASSARGVRADTQYF	TGTGCCAGCAGCGCCAGGGGGGTTAGGGCAGATACGCAGTATTTT	.	TRBJ2-3	.	TRBV5-4
CASSSSGGEQFF	TGCGCCAGCAGCTCCAGCGGGGGGGAGCAGTTCTTC	.	TRBJ2-1	TRBD2	TRBV5-1
CASSLAGHQETQYF	TGTGCCAGCAGCTTAGCAGGGCACCAAGAGACCCAGTACTTC	once	TRBJ2-5	.	TRBV11-2
CASSTTDWRLVAGGGSTDTQYF	TGTGCCAGCTCAACTACCGACTGGCGGCTGGTAGCGGGGGGCGGAAGCACAGATACGCAGTATTTT	.	TRBJ2-3	TRBD2	TRBV18
CASSQGGGVYNEQFF	TGCGCCAGCAGCCAAGGAGGCGGGGTGTACAATGAGCAGTTCTTC	.	TRBJ2-1	.	TRBV4-3
CASSIVVQGNLGTGELFF	TGTGCCAGTAGTATAGTGGTCCAGGGAAACCTGGGCACCGGGGAGCTGTTTTTT	.	TRBJ2-2	.	TRBV19
CASSLTGLREETQYF	TGTGCCAGCAGCTTAACGGGACTGCGAGAAGAGACCCAGTACTTC	.	TRBJ2-5	.	TRBV7-3
CASSFGDRVGTEAFF	TGTGCCAGCAGTTTTGGGGACAGGGTGGGGACTGAAGCTTTCTTT	.	TRBJ1-1	TRBD1	TRBV6-5
CASSQVQGGTSGNTIYF	TGCGCCAGCAGCCAAGTACAGGGGGGCACCTCTGGAAACACCATATATTTT	.	TRBJ1-3	TRBD1	TRBV4-1
CASSLGGAGSPLHF	TGTGCCAGCAGTTTAGGGGGGGCTGGTTCACCCCTCCACTTT	.	TRBJ1-6	.	TRBV28
CASSPGGPGTDTQYF	TGTGCCAGCAGTCCCGGGGGGCCAGGAACAGATACGCAGTATTTT	.	TRBJ2-3	.	TRBV6-2/TRBV6-3
CASSPRGSKDTQYF	TGTGCCAGCAGCCCCCGCGGTTCAAAAGATACGCAGTATTTT	.	TRBJ2-3	.	TRBV11-3
CASSPQMAGGFYGYTF	TGTGCCAGCAGCCCCCAAATGGCAGGGGGTTTCTATGGCTACACCTTC	.	TRBJ1-2	TRBD1	TRBV4-2
CASSLATGAGNEKLFF	TGCGCCAGCAGCCTCGCCACAGGGGCCGGTAATGAAAAACTGTTTTTT	.	TRBJ1-4	TRBD1	TRBV5-1
CASSLTSGGAGNEQFF	TGTGCCAGCAGCTTAACTAGCGGGGGGGCCGGGAATGAGCAGTTCTTC	few	TRBJ2-1	TRBD2	TRBV7-3
CASSAGQYNQPQHF	TGTGCCAGCTCGGCGGGACAGTACAATCAGCCCCAGCATTTT	.	TRBJ1-5	TRBD1	TRBV18
CATIGTGGTDTQYF	TGTGCCACCATCGGGACAGGGGGCACAGATACGCAGTATTTT	.	TRBJ2-3	TRBD1	TRBV24-1
CASSFGGGSLNYGYTF	TGTGCCAGCAGCTTTGGGGGGGGTTCCTTAAACTATGGCTACACCTTC	.	TRBJ1-2	.	TRBV7-2
CASSPGAAYAGELFF	TGTGCCAGCAGCCCTGGAGCGGCGTATGCCGGGGAGCTGTTTTTT	few	TRBJ2-2	.	TRBV7-3
CASSRQGGKLFF	TGTGCCAGCAGTCGGCAGGGAGGAAAACTGTTTTTT	.	TRBJ1-4	.	TRBV27
CASSVAPDRVDAKGTEAFF	TGTGCCAGCAGCGTAGCCCCGGACAGGGTGGACGCAAAGGGCACTGAAGCTTTCTTT	.	TRBJ1-1	TRBD1	TRBV9
CASSFGRQGFGGGKLFF	TGTGCCAGCAGCTTCGGGCGGCAGGGGTTCGGGGGGGGAAAACTGTTTTTT	.	TRBJ1-4	.	TRBV7-2
CASVPITGYGYTF	TGTGCCAGCGTCCCCATAACAGGCTATGGCTACACCTTC	.	TRBJ1-2	.	TRBV7-9
CASSVGDNEQFF	TGTGCCAGCAGCGTGGGAGACAATGAGCAGTTCTTC	.	TRBJ2-1	.	TRBV9
CASSALLLSPHGYTF	TGTGCCAGTAGTGCCCTCCTCCTCAGTCCGCATGGCTACACCTTC	.	TRBJ1-2	.	TRBV19
CASSGRGKGTDTQYF	TGTGCCTCGTCGGGTCGGGGTAAGGGCACAGATACGCAGTATTTT	.	TRBJ2-3	.	TRBV30
CASSLSRDYGYTF	TGCGCCAGCAGCTTGTCCCGCGACTATGGCTACACCTTC	.	TRBJ1-2	.	TRBV5-1
CATERQGLNTEAFF	TGTGCCACCGAAAGACAGGGACTGAACACTGAAGCTTTCTTT	few	TRBJ1-1	TRBD1	TRBV2
CSASPLAGANSGNIQYF	TGCAGTGCTAGTCCACTAGCGGGGGCTAATTCTGGGAACATTCAGTACTTC	.	TRBJ2-4	TRBD2	TRBV20-1
CASSLQGADGYTF	TGTGCCAGCAGCTTACAGGGGGCGGATGGCTACACCTTC	.	TRBJ1-2	TRBD1	TRBV11-2
CASSTGDLRDF	TGTGCCAGCAGCACGGGGGACCTCCGGGATTTT	.	TRBJ2-3	.	TRBV5-5
CASSLTGSETQYF	TGTGCCAGCAGCTTGACAGGGTCAGAGACCCAGTACTTC	few	TRBJ2-5	.	TRBV5-5
CASSILNRGRNTEAFF	TGTGCCAGTAGTATCCTCAACCGGGGGAGGAACACTGAAGCTTTCTTT	.	TRBJ1-1	.	TRBV19
CASSLEGGRLAKNIQYF	TGTGCCAGCAGCTTGGAAGGTGGCCGACTAGCCAAAAACATTCAGTACTTC	.	TRBJ2-4	.	TRBV5-4
CASSPRVGTNEKLFF	TGTGCCAGCAGTCCCAGGGTGGGAACTAATGAAAAACTGTTTTTT	.	TRBJ1-4	.	TRBV27
CASTGTSGGQETQYF	TGTGCCAGCACCGGGACTAGCGGGGGGCAAGAGACCCAGTACTTC	.	TRBJ2-5	TRBD2	TRBV28
CASSLHRERTPLHF	TGCGCCAGCAGCTTGCACAGGGAAAGGACACCCCTCCACTTT	.	TRBJ1-6	.	TRBV5-1
CATSPGTGPNTDTQYF	TGTGCCACCAGTCCCGGGACAGGGCCAAACACAGATACGCAGTATTTT	once	TRBJ2-3	TRBD1	TRBV24-1
CASSYRSSALNEKLFF	TGTGCCAGCAGTTACAGGAGCAGCGCTCTAAATGAAAAACTGTTTTTT	.	TRBJ1-4	.	TRBV6-5
CASSFSGPGETQYF	TGTGCCAGCAGCTTTAGCGGCCCGGGGGAGACCCAGTACTTC	once	TRBJ2-5	.	TRBV11-2
CASVTGGRVDSPLHF	TGTGCCAGCGTAACAGGGGGAAGAGTCGATTCACCCCTCCACTTT	.	TRBJ1-6	TRBD1	TRBV11-3
CASSRQDGQPQHF	TGTGCCAGCAGTCGACAGGACGGTCAGCCCCAGCATTTT	.	TRBJ1-5	.	TRBV7-6
CATAAGAVQETQYF	TGTGCCACAGCGGCGGGGGCCGTACAAGAGACCCAGTACTTC	.	TRBJ2-5	.	TRBV6-5
CASSRQENTEAFF	TGTGCCAGCAGCCGACAGGAGAACACTGAAGCTTTCTTT	.	TRBJ1-1	.	TRBV7-9
CSASARGRGSYNSPLHF	TGCAGTGCTAGTGCACGAGGCCGGGGCTCCTATAATTCACCCCTCCACTTT	few	TRBJ1-6	.	TRBV20-1
CASSSGASGGSQETQYF	TGTGCCAGCAGCTCAGGGGCTAGCGGGGGTTCCCAAGAGACCCAGTACTTC	few	TRBJ2-5	TRBD2	TRBV7-9
CSARPGGAAFF	TGCAGCGCCAGACCTGGAGGGGCGGCTTTCTTT	.	TRBJ1-1	.	TRBV29-1
CASRLGATGLYGYTF	TGTGCCAGCAGGTTAGGGGCGACAGGCCTCTATGGCTACACCTTC	.	TRBJ1-2	.	TRBV11-2
CASSPSGGTGELFF	TGTGCCAGCAGCCCGAGCGGGGGCACCGGGGAGCTGTTTTTT	.	TRBJ2-2	TRBD2	TRBV7-3
CATSERGSWATF	TGTGCCACCAGTGAACGAGGGTCCTGGGCTACCTTC	few	TRBJ1-2	.	TRBV24-1
CASSTGVNYGYTF	TGTGCCAGCAGCACAGGGGTTAACTATGGCTACACCTTC	.	TRBJ1-2	TRBD1	TRBV28
CASSYTGGLLEKLFF	TGTGCCAGCAGCTATACCGGGGGTTTACTCGAAAAACTGTTTTTT	.	TRBJ1-4	.	TRBV7-8
CSASPSNTGELFF	TGCAGTGCTAGTCCTAGTAACACCGGGGAGCTGTTTTTT	.	TRBJ2-2	.	TRBV20-1